The source of this TCR beta chain is a study of T cells in Graves' hyperthyroidism and ophthalmopathy. Germline trimming cut 2 bases from V and 7 bases from J; bases unmatched to any gene: 11. The CDR3 covers 17 residues. Germline V gene sequence: CDR1 SEHNR, CDR2 FQNEAQ (reference sequence). Remarks on this clonotype: Its target is unknown.

Findings and limits, study-wide: Most thyroid clonotypes expanded above 0.001 were also detected in blood.

There were TCR beta CDR3 regions amplified from RNA transcripts. Researchers ran a first-round RT-PCR on the TCR CDR3 using the HTBI primer set. TCRdb passed the multiplex PCR reads through MiXCR, listing each CDR3 protein once. This sample has 500,000 to 600,000 distinct CDR3 sequences; about 43% occur once, and the top ten carry 19%. The receptor's source is an adult woman with Graves' disease, either hyperthyroidism or ophthalmopathy (not recorded which). The sequencing sample was made of peripheral blood or thyroid tissue (not recorded which). The J gene is TRBJ2-1, the V gene TRBV7-9; the match to TRBD1 covers 10 bases. CDR3 nucleotide sequence: TGTGCCAGCAGCTTACCATCGACAGGGGGCCTGGGGAATGAGCAGTTCTTC. Its translation is CASSLPSTGGLGNEQFF.